This T cell receptor beta chain is from a study of metastatic and nonmetastatic thyroid tumors. Whole-study context: It was across blood and tumor or nodule tissue from malignant and benign thyroid patients that repertoires were compared. General study points: Relative to benign nodules, malignant thyroid tumors were reportedly characterized by significantly elevated TCR beta diversity in blood and tumor.

Using MiXCR, TCRdb reanalyzed the PCR reads. The table includes around 26,000 clones, more than 12% detected once. With regard to this clone: No antigen is known for it.

CDR1 is SGHRS, CDR2 YFSETQ, per germline. There are 13 residues in the CDR3. The J segment lost 4 bases and the V segment lost 7 bases, leaving 6 bases of the junction unmatched. Patients were all untreated before their thyroid surgery. Input material: blood. The genes are TRBV5-1 and TRBJ1-1; 8 bases map to TRBD1. The clonotype originates from a female donor with papillary thyroid cancer or a benign thyroid nodule (not recorded which). Some clones in this sample may be carry-over from other donors' samples. The CDR3 coding sequence is TGCGCCAGCGGACAGGGCCAGGGCACTGAAGCTTTCTTT. This translates into CASGQGQGTEAFF. Full variable domain (remainder filled in from reference TRBV5-1 and TRBJ1-1): KAGVTQTPRYLIKTRGQQVTLSCSPISGHRSVSWYQQTPGQGLQFLFEYFSETQRNKGNFPGRFSGRQFSNSRSEMNVSTLELGDSALYLCASGQGQGTEAFFGQGTRLTVV.